What follows describes a single TCR beta chain. The antigen remains undetermined. This entry comes from a study of naive CD8 T cells in extremely preterm neonates. The ends lost 7 bases at V and 0 bases at J; junction bases unmatched: 12. Germline CDR1 reads SNHLY; CDR2 reads FYNNEI. The CDR3 spans 17 residues. Study results and limitations: Relative to older groups, preterm infants had shorter, less trimmed CDR3s with fewer N additions.

Deliveries were elective term cesareans at about 37-42 weeks, with no labor or membrane rupture. Mothers with known HIV infection were excluded. Sorted cells: live naive CD8+ T cells, CD45RA+CCR7+, Annexin V-negative. Sorted naive CD8+ T cell numbers ranged ~19,000 to ~110,000. Libraries were prepared by immunoSEQ multiplex PCR; TCRdb keeps only in-frame clonotypes and omits some of them. The profile shows 6,500 or so clones, under 99% of them singletons. The rearrangement uses TRBV2 and TRBJ2-7; 10 bases are shared with TRBD2. The source is a newborn in good health. Input material: naive CD8+ T cells from cord blood. The CDR3 DNA follows: TGTGCCAGCATCGGGGCTAGCGGGGGACCGAGCTCCTACGAGCAGTACTTC. Translated: CASIGASGGPSSYEQYF.